The 9 T cell receptor beta chains below come from one sample, sequenced in a study of blood T cell repertoires in COVID-19. Some clones are missing from TCRdb's copy, which holds only in-frame ones; the method was immunoSEQ multiplex PCR. Among over 130,000 clones listed, 70% to 90% were seen once. The sequencing input was peripheral blood. The receptors stem from a human donor in a cohort sampled during active COVID-19.

The rearrangement uses TRBV15 and TRBJ2-3, with D unclear. Germline loops: CDR1 LNHNV, CDR2 YYDKDF (reference sequence). V dropped 0 bases and J dropped 4 bases, with 8 bases sitting between them. The CDR3 length is 14 residues. DNA for the CDR3: TGTGCCACCAGCAGAGATAAATTTTCAGATACGCAGTATTTT. As protein: CATSRDKFSDTQYF.

This clone occurred a few times. This chain connects TRBV9 to TRBJ2-3; 7 positions agree with TRBD2. This CDR3 contains 16 residues. Germline V gives CDR1 SGDLS, CDR2 YYNGEE. With V trimmed by 0 bases and J by 4 bases, 8 bases remained unmatched. CDR3 region: CASSVGRTSVSDTQYF. DNA for the CDR3: TGTGCCAGCAGCGTAGGTAGGACTAGTGTCTCAGATACGCAGTATTTT.

The chain links TRBV5-1 to TRBJ2-3; 8 nucleotides line up with TRBD1. Germline loops: CDR1 SGHRS, CDR2 YFSETQ. The V and J ends lost 4 bases and 4 bases, in that order; junction bases with no gene match: 11. The CDR3 length is 16 residues. DNA for the CDR3: TGCGCCAGCAGCCCTCGGACAGGGTGGGGAGCAGATACGCAGTATTTT. The encoded protein is CASSPRTGWGADTQYF. Together with reference TRBV5-1 and TRBJ2-3, the CDR3 gives the full variable domain: KAGVTQTPRYLIKTRGQQVTLSCSPISGHRSVSWYQQTPGQGLQFLFEYFSETQRNKGNFPGRFSGRQFSNSRSEMNVSTLELGDSALYLCASSPRTGWGADTQYFGPGTRLTVL.

V is TRBV7-2 and J is TRBJ1-3; D unresolved. V lost 2 bases and J lost 3, with 17 bases in between. Germline lookup yields CDR1 SGHTA and CDR2 FQGNSA. This CDR3 region has 17 residues. The CDR3: CASSLNAASRGGNTIYF. The DNA of the CDR3 is TGTGCCAGCAGCTTAAACGCGGCGAGCAGAGGTGGAAACACCATATATTTT.

The J gene is TRBJ2-1, the V gene TRBV3-1 (or the pseudogene TRBV3-2); D perhaps matches TRBD2 (5 bases). The CDR3 consists of 12 residues. Germline lookup yields CDR1 LGHDT and CDR2 YNNKEL (reference sequence). The ends were cut back, 0 bases at V and 10 bases at J, with 7 bases in the middle. CDR3: CASSQDWREQFF. The CDR3 DNA follows: TGTGCCAGCAGCCAAGATTGGAGGGAGCAGTTCTTC.

V is TRBV7-8 and J is TRBJ2-1; 10 nucleotides line up with TRBD2. V lost 5 bases to trimming and J lost 2 bases; unmatched junction nucleotides: 15. The germline gives CDR1 SGHVS, CDR2 FQNEAQ. The CDR3 is 19 residues long. CDR3 bases: TGTGCCAGCAGCCTTATGGTGGCAGCGGGAGGGCGCGCCTACAATGAGCAGTTCTTC. Translated, it gives CASSLMVAAGGRAYNEQFF.

This chain uses TRBV5-1 with TRBJ2-7; D is unclear. In germline, CDR1 is SGHRS, CDR2 YFSETQ. CDR3 length equals 13 residues. Trimming took off 0 bases at V and 3 bases at J, with 7 bases between the two ends. In nucleotides, the CDR3 is TGCGCCAGCAGCTTGGCACGGTACTACGAGCAGTACTTC. This translates into CASSLARYYEQYF.

The chain is built from TRBV7-8 and TRBJ2-7; 8 bases line up with TRBD2. The germline V gene encodes CDR1 SGHVS and CDR2 FQNEAQ. Trimming took 4 bases from V and 2 from J; bases not matched to a gene: 10. The CDR3 loop spans 16 amino acids. CDR3 sequence reads: CASSSPGRVGTYEQYF. The DNA for the CDR3 is TGTGCCAGCAGCTCACCCGGGAGGGTCGGTACCTACGAGCAGTACTTC.

The chain couples TRBV10-1 to TRBJ1-6, with D unclear. Trimming stripped 2 bases from V and 7 bases from J, with 9 bases between. Germline loops: CDR1 WNHNN, CDR2 SYGVQD (reference sequence). The CDR3 is 14 amino acids. The CDR3 coding sequence is TGCGCCAGCAGTGAGAGCGGGCGGAATTCACCCCTCCACTTT. It translates to CASSESGRNSPLHF.